These T cell receptor beta chains were read from a single sample in a study of T cell repertoires in cytomegalovirus infection. MiXCR, run by TCRdb on the reads, gives a single entry per CDR3 protein. The sample lists a few hundred thousand distinct CDR3 sequences, roughly a sixth seen once, with around 11% in the top ten. The material sequenced was PBMCs. The source is a human donor in good health (CMV status not recorded). Some clones in this sample may be carry-over from other donors' samples. The CDR3 runs from the conserved cysteine through the conserved F or W. The order of the fields is CDR3 DNA, CDR3 protein, J gene, D gene, V gene, clone size. A D gene is named only where the DNA matches it firmly. The size entry is marked missing in some rows and otherwise reads once, few, many or a size class.

cdr3_nt: TGTGCCAGCAGCTCCCTCGGGACAGGGGGCGCGAAAAACTATGGCTACACCTTC; cdr3_aa: CASSSLGTGGAKNYGYTF; j_call: TRBJ1-2; d_call: TRBD1; v_call: TRBV13; clone_size: few
cdr3_nt: TGTGCCAGCAGTTCCGGACAGGGGGCGCAGTATTTT; cdr3_aa: CASSSGQGAQYF; j_call: TRBJ2-3; d_call: TRBD1; v_call: TRBV12-3/TRBV12-4; clone_size: many
cdr3_nt: TGTGCCAGCAGCCACGGACAGGGGGCCCCCTACGAGCAGTACTTC; cdr3_aa: CASSHGQGAPYEQYF; j_call: TRBJ2-7; d_call: TRBD1; v_call: TRBV28; clone_size: many
cdr3_nt: TGCAGTGCTTTTTCTCTAGCGGGATACCAAGAGACCCAGTACTTC; cdr3_aa: CSAFSLAGYQETQYF; j_call: TRBJ2-5; d_call: TRBD2; v_call: TRBV20-1; clone_size: -
cdr3_nt: TGCAGTGCTAGAGGGGGGGGTGGGTATGGCTACACCTTC; cdr3_aa: CSARGGGGYGYTF; j_call: TRBJ1-2; d_call: -; v_call: TRBV20-1; clone_size: -
cdr3_nt: TGCAGTGCTAGCCGGACTACTAACACCGGGGAGCTGTTTTTT; cdr3_aa: CSASRTTNTGELFF; j_call: TRBJ2-2; d_call: -; v_call: TRBV20-1; clone_size: many
cdr3_nt: TGTGCCACCAGCTCTGAGCAGGGGAACACTGAAGCTTTCTTT; cdr3_aa: CATSSEQGNTEAFF; j_call: TRBJ1-1; d_call: -; v_call: TRBV15; clone_size: many
cdr3_nt: TGTGCCACCACAAGATCGGGGATATTATATAGCAATCAGCCCCAGCATTTT; cdr3_aa: CATTRSGILYSNQPQHF; j_call: TRBJ1-5; d_call: -; v_call: TRBV24-1; clone_size: -
cdr3_nt: TGTGCCAGCAGCCAAGAGGCTCCCGGGGGGGCGGGAGATACGCAGTATTTT; cdr3_aa: CASSQEAPGGAGDTQYF; j_call: TRBJ2-3; d_call: TRBD2; v_call: TRBV4-2; clone_size: -
cdr3_nt: TGTGCCACCAGCAGCGGCGGACAGGGCTTCTTGTATGGCTACACCTTC; cdr3_aa: CATSSGGQGFLYGYTF; j_call: TRBJ1-2; d_call: TRBD1; v_call: TRBV15; clone_size: few
cdr3_nt: TGCGCCAGCAGCCCGGGACTAGCGGGGGGGCCCGGCACAGATACGCAGTATTTT; cdr3_aa: CASSPGLAGGPGTDTQYF; j_call: TRBJ2-3; d_call: TRBD2; v_call: TRBV4-1; clone_size: many
cdr3_nt: TGTGCCAGCAGCCGGGACTCCTATCGACCTATGCCCTACAATGAGCAGTTCTTC; cdr3_aa: CASSRDSYRPMPYNEQFF; j_call: TRBJ2-1; d_call: -; v_call: TRBV3-1; clone_size: -
cdr3_nt: TGTGCCAGCAGCCCTGACAATGAGCAGTTCTTC; cdr3_aa: CASSPDNEQFF; j_call: TRBJ2-1; d_call: -; v_call: TRBV7-9; clone_size: few
cdr3_nt: TGCAGTGCTAGTCCGGGGACAGTCTATGGCTACACCTTC; cdr3_aa: CSASPGTVYGYTF; j_call: TRBJ1-2; d_call: TRBD1; v_call: TRBV20-1; clone_size: -
cdr3_nt: TGTGCCAGCAGTTTCGGAGGTGGAGGGGCAACTAATGAAAAACTGTTTTTT; cdr3_aa: CASSFGGGGATNEKLFF; j_call: TRBJ1-4; d_call: -; v_call: TRBV6-5; clone_size: -
cdr3_nt: TGTGCCAGCAGTTTACTACTGTACAGTGAGCAGTTCTTC; cdr3_aa: CASSLLLYSEQFF; j_call: TRBJ2-1; d_call: -; v_call: TRBV27; clone_size: few
cdr3_nt: TGTGCCAGCAGTGACCTCACAGATACGCAGTATTTT; cdr3_aa: CASSDLTDTQYF; j_call: TRBJ2-3; d_call: -; v_call: TRBV6-6; clone_size: many
cdr3_nt: TGTGCCTCTCGCAGGGGGCTTAGTGAGCAGTACTTC; cdr3_aa: CASRRGLSEQYF; j_call: TRBJ2-7; d_call: TRBD1; v_call: TRBV5-6; clone_size: -
cdr3_nt: TGTGCCAGCAGCACCGGGGGAAAGACCGGGGAGCTGTTTTTT; cdr3_aa: CASSTGGKTGELFF; j_call: TRBJ2-2; d_call: -; v_call: TRBV6-1; clone_size: few
cdr3_nt: TGTGCCAGCAGCCCAAGCCTAGGGGGCCAAGAGACCCAGTACTTC; cdr3_aa: CASSPSLGGQETQYF; j_call: TRBJ2-5; d_call: -; v_call: TRBV11-2; clone_size: many
cdr3_nt: TGTGCCAGCAGCTTTTGGGGAACAGATACGCAGTATTTT; cdr3_aa: CASSFWGTDTQYF; j_call: TRBJ2-3; d_call: -; v_call: TRBV11-2; clone_size: many
cdr3_nt: TGTGCCAGCAGTTTACCTACCCCGGGACAGCACCAAGAGACCCAGTACTTC; cdr3_aa: CASSLPTPGQHQETQYF; j_call: TRBJ2-5; d_call: TRBD1; v_call: TRBV28; clone_size: -
cdr3_nt: TGTGCCAGCAGTCCGCTTAGGCCGGGACAGGGGAATTTGCAGCCCCAGCATTTT; cdr3_aa: CASSPLRPGQGNLQPQHF; j_call: TRBJ1-5; d_call: TRBD1; v_call: TRBV27; clone_size: few
cdr3_nt: TGTGCCACCAGCACAAGGATTCAGGGAACTGAAGCTTTCTTT; cdr3_aa: CATSTRIQGTEAFF; j_call: TRBJ1-1; d_call: -; v_call: TRBV15; clone_size: few
cdr3_nt: TGTGCCAGCAGTAAAACAGGGTATGAGCAGTTCTTC; cdr3_aa: CASSKTGYEQFF; j_call: TRBJ2-1; d_call: -; v_call: TRBV2; clone_size: -
cdr3_nt: TGTGCCAGCAGCCGCGAACCCCAGGGCAGGGCGAACACCGGGGAGCTGTTTTTT; cdr3_aa: CASSREPQGRANTGELFF; j_call: TRBJ2-2; d_call: -; v_call: TRBV4-2; clone_size: few
cdr3_nt: TGTGCCAGCAGCACGACAGGGAACACGTACGAGCAGTACTTC; cdr3_aa: CASSTTGNTYEQYF; j_call: TRBJ2-7; d_call: TRBD1; v_call: TRBV7-8; clone_size: many
cdr3_nt: TGCAGTGCTAGTGCTGGACAGGAGAATTCACCCCTCCACTTT; cdr3_aa: CSASAGQENSPLHF; j_call: TRBJ1-6; d_call: TRBD1; v_call: TRBV20-1; clone_size: -
cdr3_nt: TGTGCCAGCAGCTTAAAACACAGTACGAACACTGAAGCTTTCTTT; cdr3_aa: CASSLKHSTNTEAFF; j_call: TRBJ1-1; d_call: -; v_call: TRBV7-2; clone_size: many
cdr3_nt: TGCAGCGTTGAAGCCCCGGGACTAAACATTCAGTACTTC; cdr3_aa: CSVEAPGLNIQYF; j_call: TRBJ2-4; d_call: -; v_call: TRBV29-1; clone_size: -
cdr3_nt: TGTGCCAGCAGGGACTTTGACAGGGGGCAGTTGAATCAGCCCCAGCATTTT; cdr3_aa: CASRDFDRGQLNQPQHF; j_call: TRBJ1-5; d_call: TRBD1; v_call: TRBV7-2; clone_size: -
cdr3_nt: TGCAGTGCTCATGACTCCAGCTCCTACGAGCAGTACTTC; cdr3_aa: CSAHDSSSYEQYF; j_call: TRBJ2-7; d_call: -; v_call: TRBV20-1; clone_size: -
cdr3_nt: TGTGCCAGCAGCCGCAGAGGGGATGGAAACACCATATATTTT; cdr3_aa: CASSRRGDGNTIYF; j_call: TRBJ1-3; d_call: -; v_call: TRBV7-9; clone_size: many
cdr3_nt: TGTGCCAGCAGCGACAGGGAGGGTCAGCCCCAGCATTTT; cdr3_aa: CASSDREGQPQHF; j_call: TRBJ1-5; d_call: TRBD1; v_call: TRBV7-2; clone_size: many
cdr3_nt: TGCGCCAGCAGCCTACTCCCGACCGGGACAGGGGGAAACTCTGGGGCCAACGTCCTGACTTTC; cdr3_aa: CASSLLPTGTGGNSGANVLTF; j_call: TRBJ2-6; d_call: TRBD1; v_call: TRBV5-1; clone_size: many